This T cell receptor (beta chain) was retrieved from a study of cytomegalovirus exposure and HLA in healthy donors (dated by TCRdb to 2017 to 2019). With regard to the full study: A later analysis indicated that the roughly 130 validation repertoires were generated on the platform also employed for the roughly 730 repertoires of the first cohort. In addition to the first cohort of 650 to 750 subjects, a separate validation cohort of under 150 different subjects was used. The study aimed to test whether cataloging public T cell receptors could reveal signatures of past pathogen exposure. High-throughput TCR immunosequencing, statistical association of individual TCRs with disease status, and machine learning were combined to predict cytomegalovirus infection status. The paper as a whole reports these results and caveats: Across donors, most TCR sequences were observed very rarely, whereas some public TCRs were present in many individuals. In a later analysis, TCRs clustered in the first cohort were found to also tend to co-occur in the 130 or so validation repertoires, with 94% of cluster scores above 0. A few of the identified cytomegalovirus-associated TCR beta chains were confirmed in vitro to be specific for cytomegalovirus antigens. The study listed over 150 TCR beta chains as associated with cytomegalovirus. The classifier was reported to diagnose cytomegalovirus status with high specificity and sensitivity in both the original and validation cohorts. According to the authors, the approach could potentially be generalized to other disease states and immunological phenotypes. All 120 or so repertoires were used to score co-occurrence in the validation cohort in a later analysis, because that analysis had no HLA typing for the cohort.

Note on this clone: The target of this receptor is not known. No per-base quality is available; no much larger clone lies one base away.

Trimming removed 5 bases from V and 1 base from J; the gene matches leave 4 bases unexplained. According to the germline V gene, CDR1 reads SGHAT and CDR2 reads FQNNGV. The CDR3 has 14 amino acids, counting the end cysteine and phenylalanine. Only CDR3 DNA remains: 42 bases, in frame from the first base. Library creation used the immunoSEQ multiplex PCR assay. As for the authors' bioinformatics: To diagnose cytomegalovirus status from the catalog of TCR beta chain sequences, a statistical classification framework was built. Imported from immuneACCESS, the table was reduced by TCRdb to in-frame sequences with V and J called. These copies leave out some clones; in studies compared against another copy, an unresolved V gene accounts for under half, and the cause of the remainder is not known. V, J and clone size are those of that table, while D and trimming were read from the DNA. In this sample the table shows 200,000 to 250,000 clones, 75% to 90% of which occur a single time. The ten biggest clones cover about 14% of the sample.

The donors belonged to the validation cohort of about 110 subjects, which was separate from the approximately 700-subject first cohort. This TCR was sampled from a woman in her thirties in good health and CMV-seropositive. The source material was PBMCs. The chain is assembled from TRBV11-2 and TRBJ2-5, with 7 central nucleotides matching TRBD1. The CDR3 region: CASSRTGPQETQYF. The sequence in DNA is TGTGCCAGCAGCCGGACAGGACCCCAAGAGACCCAGTACTTC.